The next 26 T cell receptor beta chains were all read from a single sample in a study of immune evolution from preneoplasia to lung adenocarcinoma (TCRdb year 2021). Library prep was done by the immunoSEQ multiplex PCR assay. Drawn from immuneACCESS, this table holds only the in-frame rearrangements with V and J called that TCRdb kept. Clones are partly lost; checked studies trace under half to an unresolved V gene and leave the rest unexplained. The sample profile shows 9,500 or so clones; about 80% of them were found once. The top ten clones comprise 4% to 5.5% of the sample. The specimen was FFPE minimally invasive lung adenocarcinoma tissue. In light of the paper, this sample's cell subset or site label describes: micro-invasive lung adenocarcinoma (MIA). These receptors were obtained from a person between 65 and 79 years old with lung adenocarcinoma.

A few counts support this clone. V usage is TRBV18 and J usage is TRBJ2-7; D unresolved. V shed 1 base and J shed 3 bases, with 13 bases lying between them. The CDR3 sequence is 15 residues long. Germline assignment: CDR1 KGHSH and CDR2 LQKENI. Written as DNA, the CDR3 is TGTGCCAGCTCACCACGCCAGAATCTACTCTACGAGCAGTACTTC. Protein: CASSPRQNLLYEQYF. Combining the CDR3 with reference TRBV18 and TRBJ2-7 gives the whole variable domain NAGVMQNPRHLVRRRGQEARLRCSPMKGHSHVYWYRQLPEEGLKFMVYLQKENIIDESGMPKERFSAEFPKEGPSILRIQQVVRGDSAAYFCASSPRQNLLYEQYFGPGTRLTVT.

The V gene is TRBV11-2, the J gene TRBJ2-4; D is uncertain. This CDR3 spans 13 amino acids. The ends were cut back, 0 bases at V and 13 bases at J, with 13 bases in the middle. Germline CDR1 reads SGHAT; CDR2 reads FQNNGV. The CDR3 nucleotides read TGTGCCAGCAGCTTAGAGATGAAGGGTTTGCAGTACTTC. Amino acid sequence: CASSLEMKGLQYF.

The rearrangement uses TRBV19 and TRBJ2-1, with 16 bases fitting TRBD2. Germline V gene data show CDR1 as LNHDA and CDR2 as SQIVND (reference sequence). Trimming took 4 bases from V and 8 from J; bases not matched to a gene: 11. The CDR3 length is 18 residues. In DNA form, the CDR3 reads TGTGCCAGTAGTACCGGCGGGACTAGCGGGGGGGCCCCGGATGAGCAGTTCTTC. Its translation: CASSTGGTSGGAPDEQFF.

The chain has TRBV2 and TRBJ1-1; D ambiguous. The ends were cut back, 6 bases at V and 8 bases at J, with 19 bases in the middle. CDR3 length: 14 amino acids. CDR1 SNHLY and CDR2 FYNNEI come from the germline V gene. For the CDR3, the DNA is TGTGCCAGCAGCCTCCCGGGGAGTCGCCCGGAAGCTTTCTTT. Protein: CASSLPGSRPEAFF. Full variable domain (remainder filled in from reference TRBV2 and TRBJ1-1): EPEVTQTPSHQVTQMGQEVILRCVPISNHLYFYWYRQILGQKVEFLVSFYNNEISEKSEIFDDQFSVERPDGSNFTLKIRSTKLEDSAMYFCASSLPGSRPEAFFGQGTRLTVV.

This clone was counted once. This rearrangement joins TRBV4-2 to TRBJ1-1; D not resolved. Germline values: CDR1 LGHNA, CDR2 YNFKEQ. The length of the CDR3 is 17 residues. Between the trimmed V and J ends, which lost 0 bases and 0 bases, there was a span of 14 bases. The CDR3 reads CASSQDAEHIMNTEAFF. DNA for the CDR3: TGTGCCAGCAGCCAAGATGCGGAACACATCATGAACACTGAAGCTTTCTTT.

The chain couples TRBV4-2 to TRBJ1-1; D gene unclear. Germline V CDR1 and CDR2: LGHNA, YNFKEQ. V lost 4 bases to trimming and J lost 7 bases, with 19 bases between them. The CDR3 totals 15 residues. CDR3 amino acids: CASSRPNELSNEAFF. The CDR3 coding sequence is TGTGCCAGCAGCCGGCCCAATGAACTATCGAATGAAGCTTTCTTT.

The V gene is TRBV5-5, the J gene TRBJ2-7; D uncertain. Trimming left V 3 bases short and J 5 bases short, with 15 bases between. The CDR3 spans 14 residues. The germline V gene has CDR1 SGHKS and CDR2 YYEKEE (reference sequence). The CDR3 loop reads CASSWGLIGNEQYF. For the CDR3, the DNA is TGTGCCAGCAGCTGGGGTTTAATTGGCAACGAGCAGTACTTC.

This chain connects TRBV27 to TRBJ2-1, with TRBD1 as a possible D gene (6 bases). With 5 bases removed from V and 0 bases from J, the gap between germline ends came to 17 bases. The germline CDR1 and CDR2 sequences are MNHEY and SMNVEV (reference sequence). The CDR3 loop spans 17 amino acids. The CDR3 sequence: CASSPGAGPLSYNEQFF. CDR3 bases: TGTGCCAGCAGTCCAGGGGCAGGGCCCCTCTCCTACAATGAGCAGTTCTTC.

The chain combines TRBV7-8 with TRBJ2-6, with D unresolved. The CDR3 extends over 12 amino acids. With 10 bases removed from V and 0 bases from J, the gap between germline ends came to 4 bases. Per the germline V gene, CDR1 is SGHVS and CDR2 is FQNEAQ. The CDR3 coding sequence is TGTGCCACCTCCTCTGGGGCCAACGTCCTGACTTTC. Its protein product is CATSSGANVLTF.

The DNA of the CDR3 is TGTGCATGGGACGATAGCGAACAAGAGACCCAGTACTTC. Protein product: CAWDDSEQETQYF. The V call is TRBV12-2, the J call TRBJ2-5. TRBV12-2 is described as a pseudogene. This CDR3 spans 13 amino acids.

This clone was counted between two and nine times. The sample contains more than one DNA sequence encoding this CDR3. V gene TRBV4-1 combines with J gene TRBJ1-2; 7 nucleotides align to TRBD1. Germline CDR1 is MGHRA and CDR2 is YSYEKL. V was clipped by 0 bases and J by 1 base; unmatched bases: 5. The CDR3 extends over 16 amino acids. The chain's CDR3 is CASSQDQYRGNYGYTF. The DNA of the CDR3 is TGCGCCAGCAGCCAAGATCAATACAGGGGTAACTATGGCTACACCTTC.

J is TRBJ2-7 and V is TRBV30; no clear D. V dropped 0 bases and J dropped 4 bases, with 4 bases sitting between them. The CDR3 has 11 residues. Germline V gene data show CDR1 as GTSNPN and CDR2 as SVGIG (reference sequence). For the CDR3, the DNA is TGTGCCTGGAGTGTAAGGTACGAGCAGTACTTC. Translated: CAWSVRYEQYF.

In its sample, this clone was seen a few times. This sequence joins TRBV11-2 and TRBJ2-7; D uncertain. V was pared by 3 bases and J by 0 bases, with 21 bases between. Germline CDR1 is SGHAT and CDR2 is FQNNGV. This CDR3 is 18 amino acids long. CDR3 region: CASSFSDGGGWSSYEQYF. CDR3 coding DNA: TGTGCCAGCAGCTTCTCGGATGGTGGTGGATGGAGCTCCTACGAGCAGTACTTC.

V is TRBV7-9 and J is TRBJ1-2; 9 bases are shared with TRBD1. The CDR3 contains 15 residues. The germline V gene encodes CDR1 SEHNR and CDR2 FQNEAQ (reference sequence). V gave up 5 bases and J gave up 3 bases; unmatched junction bases: 7. The CDR3 region is CASSPGQGRDYGYTF. The CDR3 nucleotides are TGTGCCAGCAGCCCAGGACAGGGGAGAGACTATGGCTACACCTTC.

This clone was detected a few times. Without the conserved terminal phenylalanine or tryptophan, this CDR3 likely stems from a read error. The CDR3 nucleotides read TGTGCCAGCAGTCAAACAGGGGGCGCGGATTCACCCCTCCACCTT. Translating gives CASSQTGGADSPLHL. This rearrangement joins TRBV6-6 to TRBJ1-6; TRBD1 matches at 9 bases. Looked up from germline, CDR1 is MNHNY and CDR2 is SVGAGI (reference sequence). The CDR3 totals 15 residues. V shed 5 bases, J shed 8 bases, and the junction held 7 bases outside the gene matches.

The chain has TRBV15 and TRBJ2-7; D is perhaps TRBD1 (6 bases). There are 15 residues in the CDR3. Trimming removed 1 base at V and 2 bases at J, with 12 bases between. The germline V gene encodes CDR1 LNHNV and CDR2 YYDKDF (reference sequence). The CDR3 region has the DNA TGTGCCACCAGCAGAGGGGAGACAGGAGCCTACGAGCAGTACTTC. Its protein product is CATSRGETGAYEQYF.

In its sample, this clone was seen a few times. This chain uses TRBV7-2 with TRBJ2-3; D call uncertain. This CDR3 comprises 15 residues. In germline, CDR1 is SGHTA, CDR2 FQGNSA. V gave up 6 bases and J gave up 0 bases, with 13 bases separating them. CDR3 nucleotides: TGTGCCAGCAGTTTAACCAGAATGAGCACAGATACGCAGTATTTT. Translated, it gives CASSLTRMSTDTQYF.

The chain joins TRBV28 to TRBJ1-1; 7 bases map to TRBD1. Germline CDR1 reads MDHEN; CDR2 reads SYDVKM. CDR3 size: 13 residues. The V gene end was trimmed by 5 bases and the J gene end by 1 base; junction bases not matched to a gene: 1. The CDR3 here is CASSGDRNTEAFF. The CDR3 nucleotides are TGTGCCAGCAGTGGGGACAGGAACACTGAAGCTTTCTTT.

The rearrangement links TRBV18 to TRBJ2-1; 14 nucleotides line up with TRBD2. The CDR3 runs 18 residues. Germline trimming cut 3 bases from V and 8 bases from J; bases unmatched to any gene: 12. The V gene's germline CDR1 is KGHSH and CDR2 LQKENI. Written as DNA, the CDR3 is TGTGCCAGCTCACCGGGACTAGCGGGAGTTAAAGATCTCGATGAGCAGTTCTTC. It codes for CASSPGLAGVKDLDEQFF.

The chain couples TRBV6-5 to TRBJ2-3; D remains ambiguous. V lost 5 bases and J 2 bases, leaving 5 bases between the germline ends. Germline V gives CDR1 MNHEY, CDR2 SVGAGI. The length of the CDR3 is 12 residues. CDR3 protein: CASSQNTDTQYF. The CDR3 bases are TGTGCCAGCAGTCAAAACACAGATACGCAGTATTTT.

The CDR3 is CASSHRGLAFF. The CDR3 DNA sequence: TGTGCCAGCAGTCACAGGGGCCTGGCTTTCTTT. The J gene is TRBJ1-1, the V gene TRBV28; TRBD1 matches 7 bases. Trimming at V came to 5 bases and at J to 11 bases, leaving 5 bases not matched to a gene. The CDR3 is 11 residues long. Germline V CDR1 and CDR2: MDHEN, SYDVKM. Filled out from reference TRBV28 and TRBJ1-1, the complete variable domain reads DVKVTQSSRYLVKRTGEKVFLECVQDMDHENMFWYRQDPGLGLRLIYFSYDVKMKEKGDIPEGYSVSREKKERFSLILESASTNQTSMYLCASSHRGLAFFGQGTRLTVV.

This chain uses TRBV6-5 with TRBJ2-7; 7 bases map to TRBD1. The CDR3 covers 16 residues. The junction had 7 bases not matched to a gene; V was cut back by 0 bases and J by 2 bases. In germline, CDR1 is MNHEY, CDR2 SVGAGI. The CDR3 is CASSYSGTEKTYEQYF. CDR3 in DNA: TGTGCCAGCAGTTACTCCGGGACAGAAAAAACCTACGAGCAGTACTTC.

The chain carries TRBV5-8 and TRBJ1-5, with 11 nucleotides matching TRBD1. The V segment lost 4 bases and the J segment 6 bases; nucleotides outside the gene matches: 6. The CDR3 consists of 15 residues. CDR1 and CDR2 (germline): SGHTS, YDEGEE. The CDR3 sequence: CASSQEGTGGQPQHF. The CDR3 DNA follows: TGTGCCAGCAGCCAAGAAGGGACAGGGGGTCAGCCCCAGCATTTT.

The chain links TRBV10-3 to TRBJ1-2; tentatively, D is TRBD1 (5 bases). This CDR3 has 13 amino acids. V shed 2 bases and J shed 1 base, with 5 bases lying between them. Germline assignment: CDR1 ENHRY and CDR2 SYGVKD. The CDR3 is CAISEDSNYGYTF. The CDR3 DNA sequence: TGTGCCATCAGTGAGGACAGTAACTATGGCTACACCTTC.

In this sample, this clone turned up once. This chain connects TRBV4-1 to TRBJ1-1; 9 nucleotides line up with TRBD1. Germline CDR1 and CDR2: MGHRA and YSYEKL. There are 16 residues in the CDR3. V was pared by 3 bases and J by 2 bases, with 7 bases of the junction left unmatched. The CDR3 sequence: CASSQHGTGLNTEAFF. The CDR3 coding sequence is TGCGCCAGCAGCCAGCACGGGACAGGGCTCAACACTGAAGCTTTCTTT.

This clone turned up a few times. The chain joins TRBV6-6 to TRBJ2-3; 10 bases fit TRBD1. The CDR3 runs to 15 residues. Germline values: CDR1 MNHNY, CDR2 SVGAGI (reference sequence). V dropped 8 bases and J dropped 3; count of bases not matched to a gene: 8. CDR3 bases: TGTGCCAGCGAAAGTATGGACAGGGGGACAGATACGCAGTATTTT. Translation: CASESMDRGTDTQYF.